These 8 T cell receptor beta chains share one sample of origin, sequenced in a study of CD8+ T cells in alopecia areata. RNA, once extracted, was reverse transcribed into cDNA for use as the sequencing template. Produced via immunoSEQ multiplex PCR; TCRdb's table is partial and in-frame only. Found here are roughly 100,000 clones, around 55% of them singletons; the top ten hold 15% to 18%. The treatment: oral pan-JAK inhibitor, 5-10 mg twice daily. The sequencing used CD8+ T cells sorted from blood, collected at week 4, from a patient treated with tofacitinib. The receptors derive from a human donor with alopecia areata.

The V call is TRBV29-1, the J call TRBJ2-6, with D possibly matching TRBD1 (6 bases). Between the trimmed V and J ends, which lost 3 bases and 1 base, there was a span of 16 bases. CDR3 length: 17 amino acids. The germline CDR1 and CDR2 sequences are SQVTM and ANQGSEA. CDR3 sequence reads: CSVEATGGDSGANVLTF. The CDR3 bases are TGCAGCGTTGAGGCGACAGGTGGGGATTCTGGGGCCAACGTCCTGACTTTC. Looking up the rest from reference TRBV29-1 and TRBJ2-6 gives the full variable domain: SAVISQKPSRDICQRGTSLTIQCQVDSQVTMMFWYRQQPGQSLTLIATANQGSEATYESGFVIDKFPISRPNLTFSTLTVSNMSPEDSSIYLCSVEATGGDSGANVLTFGAGSRLTVL.

The chain combines TRBV7-2 with TRBJ2-5; possibly TRBD2 for D (5 bases). V dropped 3 bases and J dropped 0 bases, with 8 bases sitting between them. Germline assignment: CDR1 SGHTA and CDR2 FQGNSA. The CDR3 has 14 residues. CDR3 residues: CASSFREYQETQYF. In DNA form, the CDR3 reads TGTGCCAGCAGCTTTAGGGAGTACCAAGAGACCCAGTACTTC.

This clone has just a few counts. This rearrangement joins TRBV18 to TRBJ1-5, with D hard to call. The CDR3 consists of 15 residues. Trimming shortened V by 3 bases and J by 2 bases, and 11 bases separated the two germline ends. Germline assignment: CDR1 KGHSH and CDR2 LQKENI. CDR3 coding DNA: TGTGCCAGCTCACCTGATACTGGAGGCAATCAGCCCCAGCATTTT. Protein: CASSPDTGGNQPQHF. Using reference TRBV18 and TRBJ1-5 for the parts outside the CDR3, the full variable domain is NAGVMQNPRHLVRRRGQEARLRCSPMKGHSHVYWYRQLPEEGLKFMVYLQKENIIDESGMPKERFSAEFPKEGPSILRIQQVVRGDSAAYFCASSPDTGGNQPQHFGDGTRLSIL.

The chain's CDR3 is CASRPLLAGGTGELFF. CDR3 in DNA: TGTGCCAGCAGACCCCTACTAGCGGGGGGGACCGGGGAGCTGTTTTTT. The J gene is TRBJ2-2, the V gene TRBV6-6; 13 nucleotides match TRBD2. The germline gives CDR1 MNHNY, CDR2 SVGAGI (reference sequence). The CDR3 sequence is 16 residues long. V shed 6 bases, J shed 5 bases, and the junction held 6 bases outside the gene matches.

V usage is TRBV9 and J usage is TRBJ2-1; D may be TRBD2 (5 bases). Trimming took off 0 bases at V and 8 bases at J, with 6 bases between the two ends. The CDR3 is made up of 12 amino acids. Germline values: CDR1 SGDLS, CDR2 YYNGEE. As DNA, the CDR3 is TGTGCCAGCAGCGTAGGAGGGTATGAGCAGTTCTTC. Amino acids: CASSVGGYEQFF.

This rearrangement joins TRBV7-9 to TRBJ1-1; weak D call: TRBD1 (6 bases). Trimming pared 5 bases from V and 5 bases from J, leaving 18 bases between. This CDR3 contains 15 residues. Germline V gene sequence: CDR1 SEHNR, CDR2 FQNEAQ (reference sequence). The CDR3 sequence is CASSPPQGRMTEAFF. CDR3 coding DNA: TGTGCCAGCAGCCCACCCCAGGGGAGGATGACTGAAGCTTTCTTT.

This clone has only one observation. J is TRBJ2-7 and V is TRBV27, with 7 bases matching TRBD1. Trimming cost V 4 bases and J 6 bases; bases outside gene matches: 3. The germline V gene has CDR1 MNHEY and CDR2 SMNVEV (reference sequence). CDR3 size: 12 residues. DNA for the CDR3: TGTGCCAGCAGTTCGACAGGGTCCGAGCAGTACTTC. Its protein is CASSSTGSEQYF.

This chain uses TRBV2 with TRBJ2-3, with 16 bases aligning to TRBD2. Germline trimming cut 5 bases from V and 3 bases from J; bases unmatched to any gene: 11. The CDR3 consists of 19 residues. Germline CDR1 and CDR2: SNHLY and FYNNEI. The CDR3 sequence is CASSHPGLAGGPYTDTQYF. DNA of the CDR3: TGTGCCAGCAGTCACCCGGGACTAGCGGGAGGGCCTTATACAGATACGCAGTATTTT.